What follows are 26 T cell receptor beta chains derived from one specimen sequenced in a study of cytomegalovirus exposure and HLA in healthy donors. The primer mix had 60 Vbeta and 13 Jbeta primers. Measured with immunoSEQ multiplex PCR; TCRdb has only the in-frame clones, and not every one. This repertoire shows 100,000 to 150,000 clones, roughly 17% found once; its top ten account for around 2.6%. Sequenced material: PBMCs. Every receptor here comes from a female donor in good health and CMV-seropositive.

This sequence joins TRBV6-1 and TRBJ1-2; maybe TRBD1 (6 bases). Trimming cost V 3 bases and J 1 base, with 21 bases left between them. The V gene's germline CDR1 is MNHNS and CDR2 SASEGT. This CDR3 has 18 residues. In DNA, the CDR3 is TGTGCCAGCAGTGATTCTTTCCTACAGGGTAGTTTTAACTATGGCTACACCTTC. Protein product: CASSDSFLQGSFNYGYTF.

V and J are TRBV5-6 and TRBJ2-1; D unclear. Germline values: CDR1 SGHDT, CDR2 YYEEEE. This CDR3 contains 13 residues. Trimming took 7 bases from V and 3 from J, leaving 11 bases between them. The CDR3 DNA is TGTGCCAGCGGGTCTCCGGGCTACAATGAGCAGTTCTTC. Protein sequence: CASGSPGYNEQFF. The full variable domain, its missing parts supplied by reference TRBV5-6 and TRBJ2-1, is DAGVTQSPTHLIKTRGQQVTLRCSPKSGHDTVSWYQQALGQGPQFIFQYYEEEERQRGNFPDRFSGHQFPNYSSELNVNALLLGDSALYLCASGSPGYNEQFFGPGTRLTVL.

This clone was picked up a small number of times. The chain is built from TRBV7-8 and TRBJ1-1, with D tentatively TRBD1 (5 bases). Trimming took off 3 bases at V and 4 bases at J, with 18 bases between the two ends. CDR1 and CDR2 (germline): SGHVS, FQNEAQ. The CDR3 length is 16 residues. CDR3 region: CASSFDRASWGTEAFF. The CDR3 region has the DNA TGTGCCAGCAGCTTTGACAGAGCAAGTTGGGGCACTGAAGCTTTCTTT.

V is TRBV7-2 and J is TRBJ2-7; 11 bases align to TRBD2. The CDR3 extends over 18 amino acids. Germline V gene data show CDR1 as SGHTA and CDR2 as FQGNSA. The V and J ends lost 1 base and 3 bases, in that order; junction bases with no gene match: 11. CDR3 DNA: TGTGCCAGCAGCTTAGGGACTAGCGGGTCATGGTTCCACTACGAGCAGTACTTC. Translated, it gives CASSLGTSGSWFHYEQYF.

The chain uses TRBV10-2 and TRBJ1-2, with 7 bases matching TRBD1. Germline V CDR1 and CDR2: WSHSY, SAAADI. The CDR3 has 14 residues. V shed 3 bases and J 0 bases; nucleotides not matched to a gene: 1. The CDR3 DNA follows: TGCGCCAGCAGTGAACAGGGGACTAACTATGGCTACACCTTC. It specifies CASSEQGTNYGYTF.

The rearrangement links TRBV4-1 to TRBJ1-1; D ambiguous. There are 14 residues in the CDR3. The V and J ends lost 0 bases and 6 bases respectively, with 11 bases between them. Germline V gives CDR1 MGHRA, CDR2 YSYEKL. DNA of the CDR3: TGCGCCAGCAGCCAAGAACCTGGCATGCCTGAAGCTTTCTTT. This translates into CASSQEPGMPEAFF.

The chain is built from TRBV2 and TRBJ2-5; TRBD2 agrees at 11 bases. Trimming took 9 bases from V and 2 from J; bases not matched to a gene: 8. The CDR3 runs to 15 residues. Germline CDR1 SNHLY, CDR2 FYNNEI. CDR3 sequence: CARHQTSGAQETQYF. CDR3 coding DNA: TGTGCCAGACATCAGACTAGCGGGGCTCAAGAGACCCAGTACTTC.

This clone turned up a few times. V usage is TRBV5-6 and J usage is TRBJ2-1; D remains ambiguous. CDR3 size: 14 residues. V gave up 2 bases and J gave up 1 base, with 7 bases separating them. The germline V gene has CDR1 SGHDT and CDR2 YYEEEE. CDR3 loop: CASSFVQSYNEQFF. The DNA for the CDR3 is TGTGCCAGCAGCTTTGTCCAGTCCTACAATGAGCAGTTCTTC. The full variable domain, its missing parts supplied by reference TRBV5-6 and TRBJ2-1, is DAGVTQSPTHLIKTRGQQVTLRCSPKSGHDTVSWYQQALGQGPQFIFQYYEEEERQRGNFPDRFSGHQFPNYSSELNVNALLLGDSALYLCASSFVQSYNEQFFGPGTRLTVL.

This clone turned up a few times. J is TRBJ1-5 and V is TRBV15; D not resolved. V shed 3 bases and J shed 7 bases, with 10 bases lying between them. Per germline, CDR1 LNHNV and CDR2 YYDKDF (reference sequence). The CDR3 covers 13 residues. The CDR3 DNA is TGTGCCACCAGCAGCAGGCCGTTACAGCCCCAGCATTTT. Its translation is CATSSRPLQPQHF.

There are a few counts of this clone. The chain carries TRBV28 and TRBJ2-5, with D tentatively TRBD1 (6 bases). Germline CDR1 MDHEN, CDR2 SYDVKM. There are 13 residues in the CDR3. With 4 bases removed from V and 2 bases from J, the gap between germline ends came to 8 bases. The CDR3: CASSSGQQETQYF. The DNA of the CDR3 is TGTGCCAGCAGTTCCGGACAGCAAGAGACCCAGTACTTC.

Only one count was recorded for this clone. The CDR3 sequence is CASSFRGETQYF. CDR3 coding DNA: TGTGCCAGCAGCTTCAGGGGCGAGACCCAGTACTTC. V gene TRBV7-2 combines with J gene TRBJ2-5; the D gene is possibly TRBD1 (6 bases). The length of the CDR3 is 12 residues. Trimming cost V 3 bases and J 5 bases, with 7 bases left between them. Germline loops: CDR1 SGHTA, CDR2 FQGNSA. Drawing the rest from reference TRBV7-2 and TRBJ2-5, the complete variable domain is GAGVSQSPSNKVTEKGKDVELRCDPISGHTALYWYRQSLGQGLEFLIYFQGNSAPDKSGLPSDRFSAERTGGSVSTLTIQRTQQEDSAVYLCASSFRGETQYFGPGTRLLVL.

The chain is built from TRBV6-6 and TRBJ2-1; 11 nucleotides line up with TRBD2. Germline V CDR1 and CDR2: MNHNY, SVGAGI (reference sequence). CDR3 length: 15 residues. V lost 5 bases, J lost 4 bases, and 4 bases stayed unmatched. CDR3: CASSKLAGDYNEQFF. The CDR3 DNA sequence: TGTGCCAGCAGTAAACTAGCGGGGGATTACAATGAGCAGTTCTTC.

V and J are TRBV27 and TRBJ2-7; TRBD1 matches 9 bases. The CDR3 covers 15 residues. Germline CDR1 reads MNHEY; CDR2 reads SMNVEV (reference sequence). The V segment lost 3 bases and the J segment 4 bases; nucleotides outside the gene matches: 7. CDR3 sequence: CASSFHGTGRYEQYF. Here the CDR3 DNA reads TGTGCCAGCAGTTTCCACGGGACAGGGCGGTACGAGCAGTACTTC.

This clone was detected a few times. The CDR3, as DNA: TGTGCCAGCAGCCAAGATGGGTCAGGATACACCGAATGGGACACTGAAGCTTTCTTT. Its protein product is CASSQDGSGYTEWDTEAFF. The rearrangement uses TRBV4-2 and TRBJ1-1; D remains unclear. CDR1 and CDR2 from the germline V gene are LGHNA and YNFKEQ. This CDR3 is built from 19 residues. Trimming took 0 bases from V and 3 from J, leaving 23 bases between them.

In this sample, this clone turned up a few times. CDR3 sequence reads: CASRIAGNSYNEQFF. For the CDR3, the DNA is TGTGCCAGCAGAATAGCGGGAAACTCCTACAATGAGCAGTTCTTC. The rearrangement joins TRBV2 to TRBJ2-1, with 8 bases matching TRBD2. The CDR3 sequence is 15 residues long. Germline lookup yields CDR1 SNHLY and CDR2 FYNNEI. V dropped 6 bases and J dropped 0; count of bases not matched to a gene: 4.

This clone appeared a few times. V gene TRBV6-1 combines with J gene TRBJ2-7, with a tentative D call TRBD2 (5 bases). CDR1 and CDR2 (germline): MNHNS, SASEGT. CDR3 length: 15 residues. With 2 bases removed from V and 2 bases from J, the gap between germline ends came to 13 bases. The chain's CDR3 is CASSEPGSPTYEQYF. The CDR3 DNA reads TGTGCCAGCAGTGAACCGGGGTCCCCGACCTACGAGCAGTACTTC.

The rearrangement links TRBV5-4 to TRBJ1-4; no definite D call. Between the trimmed V and J ends, which lost 5 bases and 8 bases, there was a span of 7 bases. CDR1 is SGHNT and CDR2 is YYREEE in the germline V gene (reference sequence). The length of the CDR3 is 11 residues. CDR3 nucleotide sequence: TGTGCCAGCAGTCTAGACGAAAAACTGTTTTTT. It yields the protein CASSLDEKLFF.

This clone has only a few counts. The rearrangement links TRBV28 to TRBJ1-6; D possibly corresponds to TRBD1 (6 bases). The CDR3 is 14 residues long. Per the germline V gene, CDR1 is MDHEN and CDR2 is SYDVKM. V was pared by 3 bases and J by 13 bases, with 16 bases between. In nucleotides, the CDR3 is TGTGCCAGCAGTTTGACGATGGACAGCCGTCCCCTCCACTTT. It yields the protein CASSLTMDSRPLHF.

The chain carries TRBV28 and TRBJ1-2; the match to TRBD1 covers 10 bases. V lost 5 bases to trimming and J lost 3 bases; unmatched junction nucleotides: 6. Germline V gives CDR1 MDHEN, CDR2 SYDVKM. This CDR3 region has 15 residues. In DNA, the CDR3 is TGTGCCAGCAGTCCACGACAGGGGGCTTACTATGGCTACACCTTC. It encodes CASSPRQGAYYGYTF.

There are a few counts of this clone. The V and J genes are TRBV5-4 and TRBJ2-7; D ambiguous. Between the trimmed V and J ends, which lost 1 base and 0 bases, there was a span of 8 bases. This CDR3 region has 14 residues. From germline, CDR1 is SGHNT and CDR2 YYREEE (reference sequence). CDR3 nucleotides: TGTGCCAGCAGCTTGAACCCGAGCTCCTACGAGCAGTACTTC. It is translated as CASSLNPSSYEQYF.

The chain links TRBV6-4 to TRBJ2-2; maybe TRBD2 (5 bases). Deletions cut 5 bases from V and 5 bases from J, with 15 bases between. Germline lookup yields CDR1 MRHNA and CDR2 SNTAGT. The CDR3 length is 15 residues. CDR3 sequence reads: CASSLVSGDTGELFF. Written as DNA, the CDR3 is TGTGCCAGCAGTTTGGTTTCCGGGGATACCGGGGAGCTGTTTTTT.

The V call is TRBV19, the J call TRBJ2-3; no firm D call. In germline, CDR1 is LNHDA, CDR2 SQIVND (reference sequence). The CDR3 contains 15 residues. Trimming stripped 3 bases from V and 0 bases from J, with 10 bases between. CDR3 in amino acids: CASSMPRSSTDTQYF. DNA for the CDR3: TGTGCCAGTAGTATGCCACGGTCTAGCACAGATACGCAGTATTTT.

This clone was seen a handful of times. The chain combines TRBV5-4 with TRBJ1-2; the D gene is possibly TRBD1 (6 bases). V was clipped by 4 bases and J by 6 bases, with 16 bases between them. CDR1 is SGHNT, CDR2 YYREEE, per germline (reference sequence). CDR3 size: 14 residues. The DNA for the CDR3 is TGTGCCAGCAGCGCGATACAGGGTAGGGATGGCTACACCTTC. Its protein product is CASSAIQGRDGYTF.

The table lists this clone with a few counts. The chain employs TRBV5-1 and TRBJ2-2, with D tentatively TRBD1 (6 bases). The germline V gene has CDR1 SGHRS and CDR2 YFSETQ. V lost 5 bases to trimming and J lost 2 bases, with 16 bases between them. The CDR3 is 16 amino acids. The CDR3 region is CASSRRDTVNTGELFF. DNA for the CDR3: TGCGCCAGCAGTCGACGGGACACGGTAAACACCGGGGAGCTGTTTTTT.

This chain links TRBV5-4 with TRBJ1-1; possible D gene TRBD1, 6 bases. With 4 bases removed from V and 0 bases from J, the gap between germline ends came to 10 bases. The CDR3 contains 14 residues. CDR1 SGHNT and CDR2 YYREEE come from the germline V gene (reference sequence). Here the CDR3 DNA reads TGTGCCAGCAGCCCTCGACAGGTGAACACTGAAGCTTTCTTT. This sequence encodes CASSPRQVNTEAFF.

This chain links TRBV5-6 with TRBJ1-2; TRBD1 is a possible D gene (6 bases). This CDR3 has 15 amino acids. Per the germline V gene, CDR1 is SGHDT and CDR2 is YYEEEE. Trimming stripped 0 bases from V and 2 bases from J, with 11 bases between. CDR3 loop: CASSLVGTRNYGYTF. The CDR3 DNA sequence: TGTGCCAGCAGCTTGGTGGGGACAAGAAACTATGGCTACACCTTC.